The clone carrying this T cell receptor beta chain has only one observation. Measured with immunoSEQ multiplex PCR; TCRdb has only the in-frame clones, and not every one. The data contain 50,000 to 70,000 clones, over 70% of them singletons. The CDR3 is made up of 16 amino acids. Germline values: CDR1 LGHDT, CDR2 YNNKEL (reference sequence). Losses at the gene ends were 0 bases for V and 4 bases for J; bases not matched to a gene: 8. This sample stems from a study of blood T cell repertoires in COVID-19. The rearrangement links TRBV3-1 (or the pseudogene TRBV3-2) to TRBJ2-7, with 8 bases identical to TRBD1. The clonotype was recovered from a human donor in a cohort sampled during active COVID-19. The sample taken for sequencing was peripheral blood. As DNA, the CDR3 is TGTGCCAGCAGCCAAGATGTGCGGACAGGGAAGTACGAGCAGTACTTC. Its translation is CASSQDVRTGKYEQYF.